Included here is one T cell receptor beta chain sequence, with context. The sample originates from a study of T cells in tuberculosis. Looking at the study overall: Sequenced TCRs come from CD1B-GMM tetramer-binding T cells.

The repertoire was sequenced with immunoSEQ multiplex PCR; TCRdb's copy has only in-frame clones and lacks some. The sample has about 54,000 clones, 88% seen once. CDR3 length: 16 residues. V shed 5 bases and J shed 0 bases, with 17 bases lying between them. The germline V gene encodes CDR1 MDHEN and CDR2 SYDVKM. Thawed, overnight-rested PBMC were stained with GMM-loaded CD1B tetramer, viability dye and anti-CD3, then sorted. The CD1B tetramers carried C32 glucose monomycolate purified from Rhodococcus equi. Sample: CD1b-GMM tetramer-negative cells sorted from PBMCs. The V gene is TRBV28, the J gene TRBJ2-7; weak D call: TRBD2 (6 bases). The receptor was derived from an adult woman with latent tuberculosis. CDR3 amino acids: CASSPTGRTISYEQYF. The CDR3 DNA follows: TGTGCCAGCAGTCCAACGGGACGGACTATCTCCTACGAGCAGTACTTC.